The 10 T cell receptor beta chains given below trace back to one sample, sequenced in a study of CD8+ T cells in alopecia areata. Treatment here: oral pan-JAK inhibitor, 5-10 mg twice daily. RNA, once extracted, was reverse transcribed into cDNA for use as the sequencing template. Sequencing used immunoSEQ multiplex PCR; TCRdb keeps in-frame clones, though not all of them. The repertoire holds fewer than 250,000 clones, around 43% seen once, with roughly 2.6% in the top ten. The sequencing used CD4+ T cells sorted from blood, collected at approximately week 36, from a patient treated with tofacitinib. These TCRs come from a human donor with alopecia areata.

Worth noting for this clone: At one end, the junction sequence differs from germline, possibly due to a read error. The genes are TRBV2 and TRBJ2-7; 7 bases match TRBD2. Germline V gene lookup returns CDR1 SNHLY and CDR2 FYNNEI. The CDR3 has 11 residues. CDR3 coding DNA: TGTGCCAGCAGTGCATCTGGCGGGAGTTCCTTC. It encodes CASSASGGSSF.

The chain uses TRBV19 and TRBJ1-5; the D is unclear. There are 15 residues in the CDR3. CDR1 and CDR2 (germline): LNHDA, SQIVND (reference sequence). V was clipped by 8 bases and J by 1 base, with 15 bases between them. The DNA of the CDR3 is TGTGCCAGTGGAGGCGTGGCGGTGAGCAATCAGCCCCAGCATTTT. Its translation is CASGGVAVSNQPQHF.

This clone was recorded a few times. V gene TRBV5-1 combines with J gene TRBJ2-3; D perhaps matches TRBD2 (5 bases). The CDR3 length is 16 residues. CDR1 is SGHRS and CDR2 is YFSETQ in the germline V gene. The germline V and J ends were trimmed by 2 bases and 2 bases, with 15 bases remaining between them. This CDR3 reads CASSFNGVGATDTQYF. The CDR3 region has the DNA TGCGCCAGCAGCTTCAACGGGGTTGGAGCCACAGATACGCAGTATTTT.

The rearrangement joins TRBV30 to TRBJ1-2, with D possibly matching TRBD1 (6 bases). V lost 4 bases to trimming and J lost 6 bases, with 18 bases between them. CDR1 GTSNPN and CDR2 SVGIG come from the germline V gene (reference sequence). CDR3 size: 14 residues. CDR3 loop: CAWTLGGPTDGYTF. CDR3 in DNA: TGTGCCTGGACACTTGGGGGGCCTACTGATGGCTACACCTTC.

The chain is built from TRBV2 and TRBJ1-3; perhaps TRBD1 as D (5 bases). Germline lookup yields CDR1 SNHLY and CDR2 FYNNEI. This CDR3 is built from 16 residues. Trimming shortened V by 6 bases and J by 0 bases, and 15 bases separated the two germline ends. The CDR3 DNA reads as TGTGCCAGCAGAAATCCGGGACCGCGCTCTGGAAACACCATATATTTT. It codes for CASRNPGPRSGNTIYF.

The chain has TRBV28 and TRBJ1-2; possible D gene TRBD1, 5 bases. V was trimmed by 3 bases and J by 0 bases, leaving 8 bases between them. This CDR3 is built from 14 residues. Germline loops: CDR1 MDHEN, CDR2 SYDVKM. CDR3 nucleotides: TGTGCCAGCAGTTTGGGACTTCCTAACTATGGCTACACCTTC. Translating gives CASSLGLPNYGYTF.

The CDR3 sequence is CATSRTGARDTQYF. The CDR3 nucleotides are TGTGCCACCAGCAGAACTGGGGCAAGGGATACGCAGTATTTT. The chain has TRBV15 and TRBJ2-3; D may be TRBD1 (5 bases). Germline V gene lookup returns CDR1 LNHNV and CDR2 YYDKDF (reference sequence). V lost 2 bases and J lost 6, with 12 bases in between. This CDR3 has 14 amino acids.

This chain connects TRBV9 to TRBJ2-5, with TRBD1 matching over 12 bases. Germline V gene data show CDR1 as SGDLS and CDR2 as YYNGEE. The CDR3 is 13 residues long. V dropped 3 bases and J dropped 11; count of bases not matched to a gene: 5. This CDR3 reads CASSAGQGASQYF. The CDR3, as DNA: TGTGCCAGCAGCGCGGGACAGGGGGCCTCGCAGTACTTC.

V usage is TRBV4-3 and J usage is TRBJ2-3; 10 bases are a match to TRBD2. Germline values: CDR1 LGHNA, CDR2 YSLEER. Trimming took 2 bases from V and 6 from J; bases not matched to a gene: 5. There are 15 residues in the CDR3. CDR3 protein: CASSQTSGIWDTQYF. The CDR3 bases are TGCGCCAGCAGCCAAACTAGCGGGATATGGGATACGCAGTATTTT.

The rearrangement uses TRBV6-1 and TRBJ2-7, with TRBD2 matching 7 bases. This CDR3 contains 15 residues. The V gene's germline CDR1 is MNHNS and CDR2 SASEGT. Trimming at V came to 5 bases and at J to 3 bases, leaving 10 bases not matched to a gene. The CDR3 DNA is TGTGCCAGCAGTCCCGCGGGAGCAGGACTCTACGAGCAGTACTTC. Translating gives CASSPAGAGLYEQYF.